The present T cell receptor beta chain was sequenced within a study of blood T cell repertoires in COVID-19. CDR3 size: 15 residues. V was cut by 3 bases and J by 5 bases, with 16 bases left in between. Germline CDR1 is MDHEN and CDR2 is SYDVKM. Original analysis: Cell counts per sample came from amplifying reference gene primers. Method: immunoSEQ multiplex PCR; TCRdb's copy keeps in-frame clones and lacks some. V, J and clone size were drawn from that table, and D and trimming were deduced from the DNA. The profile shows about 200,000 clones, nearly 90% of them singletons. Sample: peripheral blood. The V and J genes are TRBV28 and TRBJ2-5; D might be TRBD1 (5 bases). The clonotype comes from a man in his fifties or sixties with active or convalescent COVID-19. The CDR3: CASSFIRGSRETQYF. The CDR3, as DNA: TGTGCCAGCAGTTTTATAAGGGGCTCACGGGAGACCCAGTACTTC.